This note documents a single TCR beta chain sequence. No antigen is known for it. Measured with immunoSEQ multiplex PCR; TCRdb has only the in-frame clones, and not every one. The top ten hold under 5% of the sample, which has approximately 150,000 clones, roughly 89% seen once. This sample was included in a study of cytomegalovirus exposure and HLA in healthy donors. Study conclusions and caveats: Rare sequences made up most TCRs, while some public TCRs were found in many donors.

The sequence derives from a man between 18 and 35 years old in good health and CMV-seropositive. The sequenced sample consisted of PBMCs.

This CDR3 reads CASSLALEPGNEQFF. The CDR3 bases are TGTGCCAGCAGCTTAGCGCTAGAGCCGGGGAATGAGCAGTTCTTC. V usage is TRBV7-7 and J usage is TRBJ2-1; tentative D call: TRBD2 (5 bases). Germline CDR1 is SSHAT and CDR2 is FNYEAQ (reference sequence). The length of the CDR3 is 15 residues. Trimming stripped 0 bases from V and 7 bases from J, with 13 bases between.